A single sample gave rise to the 6 T cell receptor beta chains below, sequenced in a study of T cell repertoires in cytomegalovirus infection. One entry per CDR3 protein, called by TCRdb with MiXCR from the reads. The sample includes fewer than 200,000 distinct CDR3 sequences, under 25% seen only once; the top ten take approximately 3%. Sequences were obtained from PBMCs. The receptors were gathered from a human donor in good health (CMV status not recorded). Some clones in this sample may be carry-over from other donors' samples.

The chain is built from TRBV2 and TRBJ1-5; D not certain. This CDR3 is built from 16 residues. The V gene lost 3 bases and the J gene lost 1 base, with 13 bases spanning the gap. CDR1 SNHLY and CDR2 FYNNEI come from the germline V gene. CDR3 nucleotides: TGTGCCAGCAGTGATCTTGGGCACCTGAGCAATCAGCCCCAGCATTTT. It specifies CASSDLGHLSNQPQHF.

As to this clonotype: This may arise from a read error, as a much more abundant clone is one base away. The chain recombines TRBV7-6 with TRBJ2-7; 7 bases agree with TRBD2. The CDR3 has 16 amino acids. Germline CDR1 SGHVS, CDR2 FNYEAQ. The CDR3 reads CASSLVGASGPGEQCF. In nucleotides, the CDR3 is TGTGCCAGCAGCTTAGTAGGTGCTAGCGGACCCGGCGAGCAGTGCTTC.

As to this clonotype: A much more abundant neighbour one base away suggests this may be a read error. This sequence joins TRBV7-2 and TRBJ2-1; perhaps TRBD1 as D (6 bases). This CDR3 is 15 amino acids long. In germline, CDR1 is SGHTA, CDR2 FQGNSA. The V end lost 0 bases, the J end lost 4 bases, and 10 bases lay between the germline ends. In DNA, the CDR3 is TGTGCCAGCAGCTTAGCAGAGGGGGAATACAATGAGCAGTTCTTC. This translates into CASSLAEGEYNEQFF.

This clonotype was recorded many times. V gene TRBV7-2 combines with J gene TRBJ2-5; 7 bases match TRBD2. The ends lost 1 base at V and 4 bases at J; junction bases unmatched: 12. The CDR3 is made up of 17 amino acids. CDR1 SGHTA and CDR2 FQGNSA come from the germline V gene. CDR3 DNA: TGTGCCAGCAGCTTAGATACGCGGGAGAGGCCGGGAGAGACCCAGTACTTC. Protein: CASSLDTRERPGETQYF.

The sample holds many counts of this clonotype. The rearrangement uses TRBV4-1 and TRBJ1-1; D remains unclear. The CDR3 sequence is 17 residues long. V lost 1 base, J lost 2 bases, and 17 bases lay in between. Germline V gene data show CDR1 as MGHRA and CDR2 as YSYEKL. CDR3 in DNA: TGCGCCAGCAGCCAAGCCACGAATCCGGGGTTTAACACTGAAGCTTTCTTT. This translates into CASSQATNPGFNTEAFF.

In this sample, this clonotype turned up many times. The rearrangement joins TRBV7-2 to TRBJ1-6; D might be TRBD1 (5 bases). The CDR3 extends over 15 amino acids. The germline V gene encodes CDR1 SGHTA and CDR2 FQGNSA. Trimming left V 1 base short and J 8 bases short, with 12 bases between. The CDR3 DNA reads as TGTGCCAGCAGCTTAGGGCCACAGGTGGATTCACCCCTCCACTTT. As protein: CASSLGPQVDSPLHF.